This TCR beta chain was captured by sequencing in a study of shared clonotypes between healthy human individuals. The overall study: There were three CD4 naive, three CD4 memory, two CD8 naive and one CD8 memory plates per donor. Study-level results: Exclusively blood specimens were collected; tissue repertoires likely differ.

Trimming left V 3 bases short and J 4 bases short, with 12 bases between. CDR1 and CDR2 (germline): MNHEY, SMNVEV (reference sequence). The CDR3 sequence is 14 residues long. The donors were all Caucasian adults (living in Nashville, Tennessee). As originally analysed: Sequence data from immunoSEQ were junction-only and lacked quality scores; consequently, filtering differed. Libraries were prepared by immunoSEQ multiplex PCR; TCRdb keeps only in-frame clonotypes and omits some of them. V, J and clone size are those of that table, while D and trimming were read from the DNA. The sample lists 2 million to 2.5 million clones, under 95% occurring once. As concerns this clone: Its antigen remains unknown.

Material: naive CD4+ T cells from PBMCs. As to subset: CD45RA+ positively selected. This sequence originates from a man younger than 35 in good health. Some clones in this sample may be carry-over from other donors' samples. V usage is TRBV27 and J usage is TRBJ1-1; possible D gene TRBD1, 5 bases. CDR3 in amino acids: CASSFLGRGTEAFF. In DNA, the CDR3 is TGTGCCAGCAGTTTCTTGGGAAGGGGCACTGAAGCTTTCTTT.